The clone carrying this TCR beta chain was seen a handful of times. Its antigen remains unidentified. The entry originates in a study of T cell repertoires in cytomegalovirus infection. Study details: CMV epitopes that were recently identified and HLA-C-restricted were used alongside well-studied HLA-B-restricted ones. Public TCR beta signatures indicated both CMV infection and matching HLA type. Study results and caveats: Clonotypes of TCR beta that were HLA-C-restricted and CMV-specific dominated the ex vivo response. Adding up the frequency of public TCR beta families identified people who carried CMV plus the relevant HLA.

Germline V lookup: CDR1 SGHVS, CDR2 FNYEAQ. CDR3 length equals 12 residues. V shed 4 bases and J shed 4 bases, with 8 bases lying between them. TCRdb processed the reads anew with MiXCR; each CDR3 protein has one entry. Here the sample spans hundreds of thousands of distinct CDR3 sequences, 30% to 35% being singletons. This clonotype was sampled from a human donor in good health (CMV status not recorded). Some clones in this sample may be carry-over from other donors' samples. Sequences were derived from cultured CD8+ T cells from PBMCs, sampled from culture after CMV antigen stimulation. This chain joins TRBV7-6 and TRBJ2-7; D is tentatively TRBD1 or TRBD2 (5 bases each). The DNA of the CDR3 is TGTGCCAGCAGCTGGGACGGATACGAGCAGTACTTC. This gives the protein CASSWDGYEQYF.